The rows below give T cell receptor beta chains drawn from one sample of a study of shared clonotypes between healthy human individuals. The protocol was immunoSEQ multiplex PCR, while the TCRdb copy is restricted to in-frame clones and leaves out a portion. Of about 480,000 clones in the sample, 60% to 80% are singletons; the top ten hold around 12%. Sequencing input: PBMCs. These receptors came from a woman aged 40-49 years in good health. Some clones in this sample may be carry-over from other donors' samples. CDR3s include the opening cysteine and the closing phenylalanine or tryptophan.

v_gene	j_gene	CDR3aa
TRBV20-1	TRBJ2-7	CSAGDVYEQYF
TRBV5-1	TRBJ2-7	CASSLDVTAYEQYF
TRBV7-9	TRBJ1-2	CASSPDGRYGYTF
TRBV7-2	TRBJ1-1	CASSLQRTGNTEAFF
TRBV30	TRBJ1-1	CAWSGRWGTGQGTEAFF
TRBV5-1	TRBJ2-2	CASSLGELAGELFF
TRBV28	TRBJ2-1	CASTGGLVQFDEQFF
TRBV7-2	TRBJ1-3	CASSGASGNTIYF
TRBV9	TRBJ1-3	CASSVRRGYTIYF
TRBV10-3	TRBJ1-1	CAISEQGSNTEAFF
TRBV27	TRBJ2-7	CASGMTSVYEQYF
TRBV5-1	TRBJ1-2	CASSPTGGDGYTF
TRBV7-9	TRBJ2-5	CASSLVGETQYF
TRBV28	TRBJ2-7	CASSYGTGVTYEQYF
TRBV2	TRBJ2-1	CASGPGQGIYNEQFF
TRBV30	TRBJ2-7	CAWSGGAGRHEQYF
TRBV7-2	TRBJ1-1	CASSTTGNTEAFF
TRBV7-2	TRBJ2-6	CASSLVLNSGANVLTF
TRBV11-2	TRBJ2-2	CASSSTGGMAGELFF
TRBV7-6	TRBJ2-7	CASSRTESSYEQYF
TRBV4-3	TRBJ2-2	CASSQDQRHTGELFF
TRBV5-4	TRBJ2-5	CASSFRLANQETQYF
TRBV7-2	TRBJ2-7	CASSRSFTYEQYF
TRBV7-6	TRBJ2-2	CASSLTGGGTGELFF
TRBV7-3	TRBJ2-5	CASSKQGSRETQYF
TRBV7-9	TRBJ2-2	CASSLTAMVWGVGELFF
TRBV2	TRBJ1-5	CASRAQAGFEQPQHF